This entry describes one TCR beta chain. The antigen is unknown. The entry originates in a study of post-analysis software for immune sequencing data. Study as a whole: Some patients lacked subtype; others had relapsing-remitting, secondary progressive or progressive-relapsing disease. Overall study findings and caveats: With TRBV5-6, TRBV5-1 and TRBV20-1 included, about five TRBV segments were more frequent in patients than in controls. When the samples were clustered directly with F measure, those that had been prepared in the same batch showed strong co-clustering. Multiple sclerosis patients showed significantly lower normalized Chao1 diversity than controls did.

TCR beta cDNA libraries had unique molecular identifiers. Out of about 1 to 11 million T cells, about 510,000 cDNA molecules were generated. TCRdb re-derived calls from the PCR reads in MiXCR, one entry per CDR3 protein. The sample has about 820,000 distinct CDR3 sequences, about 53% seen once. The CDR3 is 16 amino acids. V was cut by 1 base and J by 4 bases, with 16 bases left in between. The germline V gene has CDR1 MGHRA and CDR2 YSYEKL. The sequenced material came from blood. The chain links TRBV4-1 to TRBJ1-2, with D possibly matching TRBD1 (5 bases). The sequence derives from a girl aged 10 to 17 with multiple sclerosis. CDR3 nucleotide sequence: TGCGCCAGCAGCCAAGCTCAAGGGGCCTTAACCTATGGCTACACCTTC. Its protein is CASSQAQGALTYGYTF.